This TCR beta chain originates from a study of cytotoxic CD8 clonotypes in ibrutinib-treated CLL (TCRdb year 2021). In the study overall: In this cohort, approximately 14 patients were treatment-naive and approximately ten were relapsed/refractory, while fewer than 18 had unmutated IGHV. Responses were partial in approximately 24 patients and complete in 2; after median approximately 67 months follow-up, around 14 stayed in remission and some twelve progressed. Samples at response were collected after a median of about 12 months of treatment, with a range of about 6 to 40 months. On average, each sample had about 250,000 productive templates and under 95,000 productive rearrangements. Of the roughly 86 people in the trial, 25 to 30 had longitudinal samples available. Cryopreserved peripheral blood mononuclear cells were obtained before treatment, at response, and at either sustained remission or disease progression. Patients were still on ibrutinib when every remission and progressive disease sample was collected.

Overall study results and their limits: Baseline clonality exceeded that of age-matched healthy donors and correlated strongly with circulating CD8+ T-cell counts. At ibrutinib response clonality went up, during sustained remission it held steady, and at progression it dropped back toward baseline. Public clonotypes were rare and either shrank or stayed stable during treatment, and the rise in clonality at ibrutinib response reflected expansion of private clonotypes. Lymph node repertoires were not examined, and the timing of sampling was not matched between patients in sustained remission and those whose disease progressed.

With regard to this clone: This receptor's antigen is unknown. Within one base of it there is no much larger clone, and no base qualities were kept.

Trimmed from V: 6 bases; trimmed from J: 7 bases; junction bases lacking a gene match: 24. The CDR3 covers 19 residues, taking in both the cysteine and the phenylalanine. The DNA shown is the 57-base CDR3, in frame from base 1. The germline V gene sets CDR1 to MDHEN and CDR2 to SYDVKM. Read against the paper, the sample's time point label means: about a year on ibrutinib. For TCR beta library preparation, approximately 1.9 micrograms of genomic DNA was extracted from cryopreserved PBMCs. Longitudinal blood samples from CLL patients on ibrutinib monotherapy underwent high-throughput TCR beta sequencing. Patients were enrolled in a phase 2 open-label single-center ibrutinib monotherapy trial. The goal of deep resolution MiSeq sequencing was a depth between 1 in 1 million and 1 in 200,000 T cells, and coverage averaged 10x per clonotype. The immunoSEQ hsTCRB Kit was used to generate the TCR beta libraries. In the paper's pipeline: ImmunoSEQ Data Assistant and ImmunoSEQ Analyzer were used for data analysis, and V, D and J genes were assigned according to IMGT definitions. Clonality, which ranges from 0 to 1, was calculated by subtracting the normalized Shannon entropy of productive rearrangement frequencies from one. Only overrepresented clonotypes making up at least 0.05% of the repertoire of each patient were included in the public clonotype analysis. Thirteen repertoires from age-matched healthy donors, obtained from immuneACCESS, served as clonality controls. TCRdb holds this immuneACCESS table with in-frame rearrangements only. Some clones are missing; in checked studies, unresolved V genes explain under half, and the rest has no known cause. V and J calls and clone size follow that table, whereas D and trimming were derived from the DNA. The sample records about 160,000 clones, more than 75% of which are singletons. The ten largest account for approximately 2% of the sample.

The specimen was PBMCs, collected after 12 months of ibrutinib treatment. The V gene is TRBV28 and the J gene is TRBJ2-1, and 7 junction bases match TRBD2. The receptor was isolated from a human donor with chronic lymphocytic leukemia. In nucleotides, the sequence is TGTGCCAGCAGGGGCGGTCGAGTCTGGCGGGAGAGGATAGCGAATGAGCAGTTCTTC. Translated, this is CASRGGRVWRERIANEQFF. Here the CDR3 is joined to the reference TRBV28 and TRBJ2-1 genes, and the full variable domain is: DVKVTQSSRYLVKRTGEKVFLECVQDMDHENMFWYRQDPGLGLRLIYFSYDVKMKEKGDIPEGYSVSREKKERFSLILESASTNQTSMYLCASRGGRVWRERIANEQFFGPGTRLTVL.